This T cell receptor beta chain was sequenced for a study of blood T cell repertoires in COVID-19. Study-level background: Sites in the United States, Italy and Spain provided acute and convalescent COVID-19 samples. T cells, B-cell-depleted T cells, or PBMCs provided the cDNA or gDNA that served as material.

Between the trimmed V and J ends, which lost 1 base and 6 bases, there was a span of 15 bases. Germline V gene sequence: CDR1 SQVTM, CDR2 ANQGSEA. The CDR3 extends over 14 amino acids. Authors' data handling: By means of reference gene primer amplification, nucleated cell counts were estimated. Some clones are missing from TCRdb's copy, which holds only in-frame ones; the method was immunoSEQ multiplex PCR. V, J and clone size derive from that table, while D and trimming were established from the DNA sequence. Of around 150,000 clones listed, approximately 92% were seen once; the top ten hold about 5%.

The sample consisted of peripheral blood. The TCR comes from a woman aged 50 to 60 with acute or convalescent COVID-19. The rearrangement uses TRBV29-1 and TRBJ1-2; possibly TRBD1 for D (6 bases). The CDR3 region is CSVEAGTPNNGYTF. In nucleotides, the CDR3 is TGCAGCGTTGAAGCAGGGACACCTAATAATGGCTACACCTTC.